This section outlines one TCR beta chain sequence together with its context. Germline CDR1 reads SGHRS; CDR2 reads YFSETQ. Trimming removed 4 bases from V and 2 bases from J, with 22 bases in between. The CDR3 extends over 17 amino acids. Method: immunoSEQ multiplex PCR; TCRdb's copy keeps in-frame clones and lacks some. The sample contains 640,000 or so clones, roughly 86% of which appear only once. This entry comes from a study of shared T cell receptors in the human thymus. These sequences were also reported in another study, on human thymus T cells. Turning to that study: Resections removed during corrective heart surgery provided the thymus tissue used. V and J genes seemed to be used with bias in thymic and blood repertoires. Unrelated individuals reportedly shared highly overlapping thymic TCR repertoires.

The specimen was thymocytes. The clonotype originates from a boy under two years old with a congenital heart defect. The V and J genes are TRBV5-1 and TRBJ2-7, with D maybe TRBD1 (5 bases). The CDR3 reads CASSGKTEHHATYEQYF. CDR3 sequence (DNA): TGCGCCAGCAGCGGAAAGACAGAACACCACGCGACCTACGAGCAGTACTTC.